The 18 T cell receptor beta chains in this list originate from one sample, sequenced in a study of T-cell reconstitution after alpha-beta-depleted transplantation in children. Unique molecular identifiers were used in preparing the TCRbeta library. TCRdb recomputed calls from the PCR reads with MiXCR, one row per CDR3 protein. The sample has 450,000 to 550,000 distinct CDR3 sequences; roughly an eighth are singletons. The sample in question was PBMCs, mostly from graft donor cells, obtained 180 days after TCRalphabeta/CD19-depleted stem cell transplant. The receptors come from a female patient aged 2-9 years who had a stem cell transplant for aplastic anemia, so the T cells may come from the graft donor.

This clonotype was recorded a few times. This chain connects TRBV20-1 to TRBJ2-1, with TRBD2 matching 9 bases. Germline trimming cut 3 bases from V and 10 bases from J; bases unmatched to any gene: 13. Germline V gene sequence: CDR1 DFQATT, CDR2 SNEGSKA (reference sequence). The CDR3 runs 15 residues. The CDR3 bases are TGCAGTGCTAGGAACTTTCTAGCGGGAATAGAAGAGCAGTTCTTC. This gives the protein CSARNFLAGIEEQFF.

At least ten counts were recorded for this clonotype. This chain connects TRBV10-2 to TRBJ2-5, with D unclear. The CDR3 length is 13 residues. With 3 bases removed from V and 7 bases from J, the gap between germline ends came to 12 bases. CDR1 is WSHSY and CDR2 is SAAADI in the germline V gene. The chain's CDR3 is CASSEFEVGTQYF. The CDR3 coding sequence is TGCGCCAGCAGTGAATTTGAAGTGGGGACCCAGTACTTC.

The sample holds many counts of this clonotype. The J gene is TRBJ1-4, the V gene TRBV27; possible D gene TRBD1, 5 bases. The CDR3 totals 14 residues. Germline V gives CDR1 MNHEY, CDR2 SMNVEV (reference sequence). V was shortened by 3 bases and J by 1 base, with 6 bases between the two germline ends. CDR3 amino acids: CASSFDRTNEKLFF. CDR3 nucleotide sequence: TGTGCCAGCAGTTTCGACAGAACTAATGAAAAACTGTTTTTT.

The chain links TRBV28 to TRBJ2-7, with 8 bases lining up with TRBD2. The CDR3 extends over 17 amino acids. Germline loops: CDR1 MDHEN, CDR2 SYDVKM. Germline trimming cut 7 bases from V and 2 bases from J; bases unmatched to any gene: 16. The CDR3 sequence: CASTTGLVGWATYEQYF. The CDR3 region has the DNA TGTGCCAGCACCACGGGACTAGTCGGTTGGGCAACCTACGAGCAGTACTTC.

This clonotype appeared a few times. The chain's CDR3 is CASSYRDGNYEQYF. The CDR3, as DNA: TGTGCCAGCAGTTATAGGGACGGGAACTACGAGCAGTACTTC. The chain couples TRBV6-5 to TRBJ2-7; D tentatively reads TRBD1 or TRBD2 (5 bases each). Deletions cut 3 bases from V and 3 bases from J, with 12 bases between. Germline CDR1 and CDR2: MNHEY and SVGAGI. The CDR3 extends over 14 amino acids.

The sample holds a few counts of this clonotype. CDR3 sequence reads: CASSPSGRLYNEQFF. The CDR3 DNA follows: TGCGCCAGCAGCCCTAGCGGGAGGCTCTACAATGAGCAGTTCTTC. The rearrangement links TRBV4-3 to TRBJ2-1; 11 nucleotides align to TRBD2. Trimming cost V 4 bases and J 3 bases; bases outside gene matches: 2. The CDR3 sequence is 15 residues long. Germline V gene lookup returns CDR1 LGHNA and CDR2 YSLEER.

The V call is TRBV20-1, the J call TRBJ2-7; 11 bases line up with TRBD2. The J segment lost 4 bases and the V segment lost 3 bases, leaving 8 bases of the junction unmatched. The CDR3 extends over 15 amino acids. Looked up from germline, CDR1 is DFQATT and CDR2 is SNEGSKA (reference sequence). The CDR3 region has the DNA TGCAGTGCTAGGCCAACCGGGACTAGCGGTTACGAGCAGTACGTC. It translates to CSARPTGTSGYEQYV.

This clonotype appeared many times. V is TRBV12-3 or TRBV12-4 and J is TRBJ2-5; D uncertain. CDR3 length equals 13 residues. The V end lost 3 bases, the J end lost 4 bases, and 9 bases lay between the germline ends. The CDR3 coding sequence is TGTGCCAGCAGTTTGGGAAGTCCAGAGACCCAGTACTTC. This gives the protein CASSLGSPETQYF.

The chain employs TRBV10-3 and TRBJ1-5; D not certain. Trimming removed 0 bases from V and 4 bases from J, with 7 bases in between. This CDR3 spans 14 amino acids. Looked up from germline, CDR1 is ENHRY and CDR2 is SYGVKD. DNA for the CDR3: TGTGCCATCAGTGAGTCTGGGAGGAATCAGCCCCAGCATTTT. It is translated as CAISESGRNQPQHF.

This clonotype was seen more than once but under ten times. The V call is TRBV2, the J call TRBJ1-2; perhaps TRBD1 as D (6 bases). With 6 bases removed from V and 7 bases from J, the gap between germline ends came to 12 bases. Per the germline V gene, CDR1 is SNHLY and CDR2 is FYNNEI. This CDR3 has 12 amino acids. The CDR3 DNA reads TGTGCCAGCAGCGCAGGGGCAGGTGGCTACACCTTC. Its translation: CASSAGAGGYTF.

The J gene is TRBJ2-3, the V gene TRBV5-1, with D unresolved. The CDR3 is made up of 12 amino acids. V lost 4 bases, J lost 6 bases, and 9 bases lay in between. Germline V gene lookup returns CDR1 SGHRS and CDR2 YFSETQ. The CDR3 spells CASSQAHDTQYF. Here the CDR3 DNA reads TGCGCCAGCAGCCAGGCCCACGATACGCAGTATTTT.

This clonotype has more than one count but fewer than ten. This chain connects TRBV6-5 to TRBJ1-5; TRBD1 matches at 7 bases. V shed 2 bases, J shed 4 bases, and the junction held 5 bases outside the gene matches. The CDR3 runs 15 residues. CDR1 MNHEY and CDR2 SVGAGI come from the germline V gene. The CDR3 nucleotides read TGTGCCAGCAGTTACGGCGACAGGGATAATCAGCCCCAGCATTTT. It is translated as CASSYGDRDNQPQHF.

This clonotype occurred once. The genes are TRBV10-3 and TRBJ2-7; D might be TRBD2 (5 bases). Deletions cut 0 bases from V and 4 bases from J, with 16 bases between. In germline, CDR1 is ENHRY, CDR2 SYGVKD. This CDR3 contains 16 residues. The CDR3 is CAISESRGPLLYEQYV. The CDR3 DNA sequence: TGTGCCATCAGTGAGTCCCGGGGTCCGTTACTTTACGAGCAGTACGTC.

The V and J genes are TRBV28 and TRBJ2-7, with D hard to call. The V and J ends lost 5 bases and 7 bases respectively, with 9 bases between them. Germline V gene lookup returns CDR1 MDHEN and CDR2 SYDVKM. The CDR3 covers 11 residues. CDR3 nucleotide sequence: TGTGCCAGCAGTCCGCACACGGAGCAGTACTTC. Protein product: CASSPHTEQYF.

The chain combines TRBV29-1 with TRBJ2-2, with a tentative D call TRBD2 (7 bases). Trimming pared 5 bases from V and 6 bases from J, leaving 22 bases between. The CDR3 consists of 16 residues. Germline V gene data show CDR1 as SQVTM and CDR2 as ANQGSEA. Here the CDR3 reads CSVTQGTAGVPGELFF. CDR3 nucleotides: TGCAGCGTTACCCAGGGGACGGCGGGAGTCCCCGGGGAGCTGTTTTTT.

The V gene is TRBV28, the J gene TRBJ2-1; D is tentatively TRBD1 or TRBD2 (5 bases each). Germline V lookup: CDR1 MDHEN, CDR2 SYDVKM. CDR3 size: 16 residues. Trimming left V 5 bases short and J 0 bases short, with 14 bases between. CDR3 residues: CASSPSWGSSYNEQFF. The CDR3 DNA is TGTGCCAGCAGTCCATCTTGGGGGTCCTCCTACAATGAGCAGTTCTTC.

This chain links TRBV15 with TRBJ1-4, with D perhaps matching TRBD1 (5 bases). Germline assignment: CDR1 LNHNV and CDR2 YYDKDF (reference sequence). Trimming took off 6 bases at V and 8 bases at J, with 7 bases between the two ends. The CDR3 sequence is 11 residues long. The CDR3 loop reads CATRAGEKLFF. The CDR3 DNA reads TGTGCCACCAGGGCAGGGGAAAAACTGTTTTTT.

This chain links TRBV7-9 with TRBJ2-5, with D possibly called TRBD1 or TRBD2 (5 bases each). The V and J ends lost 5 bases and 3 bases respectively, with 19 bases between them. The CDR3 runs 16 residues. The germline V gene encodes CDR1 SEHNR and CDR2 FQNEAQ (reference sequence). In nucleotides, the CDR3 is TGTGCCAGCAGCCCCCCAGCCGGGACCCTCAAAGAGACCCAGTACTTC. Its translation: CASSPPAGTLKETQYF.